Listed below are T cell receptor beta chains from one sample, sequenced in a study of cytomegalovirus exposure and HLA in healthy donors. TCRdb's table, derived via immunoSEQ multiplex PCR, lists solely in-frame clones and lacks some. The sample contains 100,000 to 150,000 clones, 80% of which appear only once. The sample taken for sequencing was PBMCs. The receptors originated from a man aged 25 to 40 in good health and CMV-seropositive. CDR3s include the opening cysteine and the closing phenylalanine or tryptophan. The order of the fields is clone size, D gene, V gene, J gene, CDR3 DNA, CDR3 protein. The D gene is left open where the match is weak. Size values are once, few and many counts, or a class for expanded clones, and some rows have none.

-	TRBD2	TRBV6-5	TRBJ2-5	TGTGCCAGCAACGGAGCGGGGGACCAAGAGACCCAGTACTTC	CASNGAGDQETQYF
-	-	TRBV28	TRBJ2-2	TGTGCCAGCAGTTACCTCCCGCCGAGGAACACCGGGGAGCTGTTTTTT	CASSYLPPRNTGELFF
few	TRBD2	TRBV28	TRBJ2-7	TGTGCCAGCAGTACCCTGGGAGGGTGGCACTCCTACGAGCAGTACTTC	CASSTLGGWHSYEQYF
-	-	TRBV5-1	TRBJ2-7	TGCGCCAGCAGCTTGGTTGCGGGATCCTACGAGCAGTACTTC	CASSLVAGSYEQYF
-	-	TRBV6-5	TRBJ2-3	TGTGCCAGCAGTTGGGACACCAGGACAGATACGCAGTATTTT	CASSWDTRTDTQYF
-	-	TRBV10-3	TRBJ1-4	TGTGCCATCAGTGAGCTGGCCCGGGGTCCAGCTAATGAAAAACTGTTTTTT	CAISELARGPANEKLFF
-	-	TRBV19	TRBJ2-6	TGTGCCAGTACTCCGGGGTACGGGGCCAACGTCCTGACTTTC	CASTPGYGANVLTF
-	TRBD1	TRBV9	TRBJ2-7	TGTGCCAGCAGCCCCGGGACAGGCTACGAGCAGTACTTC	CASSPGTGYEQYF
-	-	TRBV6-5	TRBJ1-4	TGTGCCAGCGCCCCCCGAGGGTCACTGGGAGAAAAACTGTTTTTT	CASAPRGSLGEKLFF
few	-	TRBV30	TRBJ1-1	TGTGCCTGGGGGGGGTCTAGTGGGAACACTGAAGCTTTCTTT	CAWGGSSGNTEAFF
few	TRBD1	TRBV9	TRBJ2-3	TGTGCCAGCAGCGTTTGGACAGGGGCGGCAGATACGCAGTATTTT	CASSVWTGAADTQYF
-	-	TRBV5-6	TRBJ2-2	TGTGCCAGCAGTCAGACAGGTTGGGCCGGGGAGCTGTTTTTT	CASSQTGWAGELFF
-	TRBD2	TRBV6-5	TRBJ2-5	TGTGCCAGCAGTTACTCCGGGCGGGGGGGCAGTGAGACCCAGTACTTC	CASSYSGRGGSETQYF
once	TRBD1	TRBV2	TRBJ1-1	TGTGCCAGCAGTGGACAGGGGGCGGGTGAAGCTTTCTTT	CASSGQGAGEAFF
-	TRBD2	TRBV29-1	TRBJ2-2	TGCAGCGCGTCTAGCGGGGGGGCCTCCGGGGAGCTGTTTTTT	CSASSGGASGELFF
once	-	TRBV5-4	TRBJ1-1	TGTGCCAGCAGCTTGGGGGAGGGGACTGAAGCTTTCTTT	CASSLGEGTEAFF
-	TRBD1	TRBV5-1	TRBJ1-1	TGCGCCAGCAGCCCACAAACAGGGGTGGCTGAAGCTTTCTTT	CASSPQTGVAEAFF
-	-	TRBV6-5	TRBJ2-7	TGTGCCAGCAGTTACTCTCGGGGTGGCGAGCAGTACTTC	CASSYSRGGEQYF
-	-	TRBV7-8	TRBJ2-7	TGTGCCAGCAGCTACCTATTCGGGGAGGTCGTGGGGCAGTACTTC	CASSYLFGEVVGQYF
-	TRBD1	TRBV12-5	TRBJ1-1	TGTGCTAGTGGTTTGGTACGCAGGGGGCGGCCCGAAGCTTTCTTT	CASGLVRRGRPEAFF
-	TRBD1	TRBV18	TRBJ2-5	TGTGCCAGCTCACCGGGACAGGGCCTTCAAGAGACCCAGTACTTC	CASSPGQGLQETQYF
-	-	TRBV5-1	TRBJ2-7	TGCGCCAGCAGCTTGGAGGACAACTACGAGCAGTACTTC	CASSLEDNYEQYF
-	TRBD1	TRBV6-5	TRBJ1-5	TGTGCCAGCAGACAGGGGGCGCTCGGTCAGCCCCAGCATTTT	CASRQGALGQPQHF
-	TRBD1	TRBV15	TRBJ1-6	TGTGCCACCAGCAGAGATACGCTTGGACAGGGACGGTCACCCCTCCACTTT	CATSRDTLGQGRSPLHF
-	-	TRBV29-1	TRBJ2-3	TGCAGCGTTGAGGGCCAAACTAGCACAGATACGCAGTATTTT	CSVEGQTSTDTQYF
once	TRBD1	TRBV5-8	TRBJ1-2	TGTGCCAGCAGCGCAGGGGGCTATGGCTACACCTTC	CASSAGGYGYTF